This entry describes one TCR beta chain. The data derive from a study of T cells after yellow fever vaccination. Across the study: Researchers used SMART-Seq v4 Ultra Low Input to prepare fractions that had low cell numbers.

The CDR3 contains 12 residues. Trimming removed 1 base from V and 5 bases from J, with 6 bases in between. CDR1 is SGHRS and CDR2 is YFSETQ in the germline V gene. MiXCR was run by TCRdb on the 5' RACE reads, yielding one entry per CDR3 protein. The sample lists about 220,000 distinct CDR3 sequences, less than 3.5% occurring once. This clonotype was sampled from a man aged 18 to 30 who received the YFV17D yellow fever vaccine. The chain combines TRBV5-1 with TRBJ1-1; D unresolved. Here the sequenced sample was CD4+ T cells sorted from PBMCs, taken 10 days after the yellow fever booster vaccination. The chain's CDR3 is CASSLSETEAFF. The CDR3 coding sequence is TGCGCCAGCAGCTTGTCGGAAACTGAAGCTTTCTTT. The full variable domain, with the rest looked up from reference TRBV5-1 and TRBJ1-1, is KAGVTQTPRYLIKTRGQQVTLSCSPISGHRSVSWYQQTPGQGLQFLFEYFSETQRNKGNFPGRFSGRQFSNSRSEMNVSTLELGDSALYLCASSLSETEAFFGQGTRLTVV.